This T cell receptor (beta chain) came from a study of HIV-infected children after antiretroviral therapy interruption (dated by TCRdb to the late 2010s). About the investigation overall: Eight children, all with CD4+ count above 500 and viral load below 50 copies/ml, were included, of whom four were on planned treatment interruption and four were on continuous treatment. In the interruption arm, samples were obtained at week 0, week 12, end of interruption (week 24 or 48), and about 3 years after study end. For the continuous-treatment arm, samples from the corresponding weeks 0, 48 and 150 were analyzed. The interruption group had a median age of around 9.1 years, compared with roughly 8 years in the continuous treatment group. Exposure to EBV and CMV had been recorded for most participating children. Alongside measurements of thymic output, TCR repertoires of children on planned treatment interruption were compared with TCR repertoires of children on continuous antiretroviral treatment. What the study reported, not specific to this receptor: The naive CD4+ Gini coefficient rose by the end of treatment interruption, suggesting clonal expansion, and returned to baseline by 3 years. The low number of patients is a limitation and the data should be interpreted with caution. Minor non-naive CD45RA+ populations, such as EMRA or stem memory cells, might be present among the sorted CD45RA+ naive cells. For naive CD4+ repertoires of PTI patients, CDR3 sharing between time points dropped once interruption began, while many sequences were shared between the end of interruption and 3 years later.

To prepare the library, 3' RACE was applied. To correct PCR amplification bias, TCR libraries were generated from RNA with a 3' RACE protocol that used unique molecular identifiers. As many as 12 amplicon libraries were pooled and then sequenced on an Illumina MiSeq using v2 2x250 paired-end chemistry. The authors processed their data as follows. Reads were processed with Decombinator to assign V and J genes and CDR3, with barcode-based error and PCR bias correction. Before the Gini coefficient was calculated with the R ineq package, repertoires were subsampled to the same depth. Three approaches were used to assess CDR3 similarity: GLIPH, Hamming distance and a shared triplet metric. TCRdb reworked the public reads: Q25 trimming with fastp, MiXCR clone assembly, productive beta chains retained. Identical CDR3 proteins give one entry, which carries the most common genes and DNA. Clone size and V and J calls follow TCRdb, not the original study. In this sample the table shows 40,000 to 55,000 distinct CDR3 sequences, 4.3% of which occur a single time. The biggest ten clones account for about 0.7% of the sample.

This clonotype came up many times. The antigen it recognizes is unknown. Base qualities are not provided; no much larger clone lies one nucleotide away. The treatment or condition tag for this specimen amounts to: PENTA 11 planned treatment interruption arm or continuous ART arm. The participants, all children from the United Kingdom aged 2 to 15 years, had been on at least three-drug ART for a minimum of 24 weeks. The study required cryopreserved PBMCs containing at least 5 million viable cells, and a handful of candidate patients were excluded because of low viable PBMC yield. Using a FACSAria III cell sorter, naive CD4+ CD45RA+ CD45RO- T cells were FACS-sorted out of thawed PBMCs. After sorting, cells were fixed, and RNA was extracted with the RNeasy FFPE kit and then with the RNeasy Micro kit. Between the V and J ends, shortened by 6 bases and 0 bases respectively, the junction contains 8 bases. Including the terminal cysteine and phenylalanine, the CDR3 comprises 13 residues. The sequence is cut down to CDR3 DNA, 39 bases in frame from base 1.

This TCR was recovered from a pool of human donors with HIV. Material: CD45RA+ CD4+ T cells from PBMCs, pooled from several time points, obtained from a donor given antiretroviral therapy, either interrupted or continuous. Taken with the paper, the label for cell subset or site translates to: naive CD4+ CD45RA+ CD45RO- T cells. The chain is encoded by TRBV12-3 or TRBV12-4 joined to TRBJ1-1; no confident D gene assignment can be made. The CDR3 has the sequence CASSPIVNTEAFF. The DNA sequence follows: TGTGCCAGCAGCCCCATTGTGAACACTGAAGCTTTCTTT.